This T cell receptor beta chain was recorded in a study of CD8 T cells in Susac syndrome. Concerning this clonotype: The germline gene is not matched at one end of the junction; a read error may be the cause.

Random hexamers served to reverse transcribe about 0.45 to 1 ug RNA. TCRdb reprocessed the immunoSEQ multiplex PCR reads via MiXCR and lists one record per CDR3 protein. The sample has about 120,000 distinct CDR3 sequences, just under 95% seen once; the top ten hold about 0.28%. Germline CDR1 SGHDN, CDR2 FVKESK. This CDR3 has 12 amino acids. This receptor was identified in a human donor with Susac syndrome. The chain couples TRBV14 to TRBJ2-1; possibly TRBD1 for D (5 bases). Source material: CD8+ T cells from PBMCs. As DNA, the CDR3 is TGTGCCAGCAGTCAAGGGCAGGGTGAGCAGTTCTTC. Amino acids: CASSQGQGEQFF. The full variable domain, with the rest looked up from reference TRBV14 and TRBJ2-1, is EAGVTQFPSHSVIEKGQTVTLRCDPISGHDNLYWYRRVMGKEIKFLLHFVKESKQDESGMPNNRFLAERTGGTYSTLKVQPAELEDSGVYFCASSQGQGEQFFGPGTRLTVL.